These 30 T cell receptor beta chains share one sample of origin, sequenced in a study of T cells in Graves' hyperthyroidism and ophthalmopathy. From RNA transcripts, TCR beta CDR3 regions were amplified. In the first-round RT-PCR of the TCR CDR3, the HTBI primer set was used. TCRdb reprocessed the multiplex PCR reads via MiXCR and lists one record per CDR3 protein. The sample lists around 190,000 distinct CDR3 sequences, 17% seen once, with about 50% in the top ten. The sequencing input was blood. The receptors were sampled from a woman aged 50 to 60 with Graves' hyperthyroidism.

Concerning this clonotype itself: A much larger clone sits a single nucleotide away, making a read error possible. This chain uses TRBV27 with TRBJ1-5; D is perhaps TRBD1 (5 bases). V was trimmed by 3 bases and J by 2 bases, leaving 8 bases between them. Germline CDR1 reads MNHEY; CDR2 reads SMNVEV (reference sequence). The CDR3 runs 14 residues. The CDR3 reads CASSFAGRNQPQHF. In DNA, the CDR3 is TGTGCCAGCAGTTTTGCAGGGCGCAATCAGCCCCAGCATTTT.

The chain joins TRBV7-2 to TRBJ1-6; TRBD1 might be the D (5 bases). The CDR3 extends over 15 amino acids. Germline CDR1 and CDR2: SGHTA and FQGNSA. V was cut by 0 bases and J by 7 bases, with 10 bases left in between. The CDR3 reads CASSLAPGPNSPLHF. The CDR3 nucleotides read TGTGCCAGCAGCTTAGCCCCGGGACCCAATTCACCCCTCCACTTT. The variable domain in full, completed from reference TRBV7-2 and TRBJ1-6, reads GAGVSQSPSNKVTEKGKDVELRCDPISGHTALYWYRQSLGQGLEFLIYFQGNSAPDKSGLPSDRFSAERTGGSVSTLTIQRTQQEDSAVYLCASSLAPGPNSPLHFGNGTRLTVT.

The V and J genes are TRBV11-2 and TRBJ2-2; D possibly corresponds to TRBD1 (5 bases). Between the trimmed V and J ends, which lost 5 bases and 8 bases, there was a span of 12 bases. Germline V gives CDR1 SGHAT, CDR2 FQNNGV. This CDR3 is 13 amino acids long. In DNA form, the CDR3 reads TGTGCCAGCAGCGCGAGGACATCTGGGGAGCTGTTTTTT. The encoded protein is CASSARTSGELFF.

The sample holds many counts of this clonotype. The chain recombines TRBV6-5 with TRBJ1-1, with TRBD1 as a possible D gene (5 bases). Germline loops: CDR1 MNHEY, CDR2 SVGAGI. This CDR3 contains 14 residues. Trimming left V 2 bases short and J 1 base short, with 8 bases between. This chain's CDR3 is CASSYDQGNTEAFF. The DNA for the CDR3 is TGTGCCAGCAGTTACGATCAGGGGAACACTGAAGCTTTCTTT.

There are many counts of this clonotype. The chain carries TRBV5-6 and TRBJ1-5; D not certain. The CDR3 contains 14 residues. Germline CDR1 reads SGHDT; CDR2 reads YYEEEE. V shed 2 bases and J shed 1 base, with 7 bases lying between them. CDR3 sequence reads: CASSFYGSNQPQHF. CDR3 DNA sequence: TGTGCCAGCAGCTTTTATGGGAGCAATCAGCCCCAGCATTTT.

In its sample, this clonotype was seen many times. The chain recombines TRBV2 with TRBJ2-1, with 7 bases fitting TRBD2. V dropped 5 bases and J dropped 3; count of bases not matched to a gene: 10. CDR3 length: 16 amino acids. Germline CDR1 and CDR2: SNHLY and FYNNEI. This CDR3 reads CASSIFLGGSYNEQFF. The CDR3 DNA sequence: TGTGCCAGCAGTATCTTTCTGGGCGGGAGCTACAATGAGCAGTTCTTC.

This clonotype is classed as medium-sized. The V and J genes are TRBV11-3 and TRBJ2-1, with 7 bases that match TRBD2. Trimming at V came to 1 base and at J to 3 bases, leaving 3 bases not matched to a gene. Germline V CDR1 and CDR2: SGHNT, YENEEA. The CDR3 spans 15 residues. CDR3 sequence reads: CASSLGASGYNEQFF. The DNA of the CDR3 is TGTGCCAGCAGCTTAGGGGCTAGCGGCTACAATGAGCAGTTCTTC. Looking up the rest from reference TRBV11-3 and TRBJ2-1 gives the full variable domain: EAGVVQSPRYKIIEKKQPVAFWCNPISGHNTLYWYLQNLGQGPELLIRYENEEAVDDSQLPKDRFSAERLKGVDSTLKIQPAELGDSAVYLCASSLGASGYNEQFFGPGTRLTVL.

This clonotype has ten or more counts. The chain couples TRBV15 to TRBJ1-5; 9 positions match TRBD1. V gave up 1 base and J gave up 4 bases; unmatched junction bases: 5. The CDR3 is made up of 16 amino acids. Germline V gene data show CDR1 as LNHNV and CDR2 as YYDKDF (reference sequence). The chain's CDR3 is CATSRVGQGDNQPQHF. The CDR3 bases are TGTGCCACCAGCAGAGTGGGACAGGGTGATAATCAGCCCCAGCATTTT.

The V and J genes are TRBV28 and TRBJ2-3; D call uncertain. The V end lost 0 bases, the J end lost 8 bases, and 18 bases lay between the germline ends. Germline lookup yields CDR1 MDHEN and CDR2 SYDVKM. The CDR3 is made up of 16 amino acids. The CDR3 loop is CASSLWYNADFGTQYF. For the CDR3, the DNA is TGTGCCAGCAGTTTATGGTACAATGCGGATTTCGGTACGCAGTATTTT.

The V call is TRBV11-3, the J call TRBJ1-1; D is unclear. Germline values: CDR1 SGHNT, CDR2 YENEEA. The CDR3 extends over 13 amino acids. Trimming took off 0 bases at V and 4 bases at J, with 6 bases between the two ends. The CDR3 region has the DNA TGTGCCAGCAGCTTAGAAGCCCTCACTGAAGCTTTCTTT. Amino acids: CASSLEALTEAFF.

This clonotype was seen many times. This rearrangement joins TRBV12-5 to TRBJ2-1; D ambiguous. The CDR3 totals 13 residues. Germline V gene lookup returns CDR1 LGHNT and CDR2 FRNRAP. V gave up 1 base and J gave up 8 bases, with 9 bases separating them. CDR3 in amino acids: CASGLGIPYEQFF. The CDR3 region has the DNA TGTGCTAGTGGTTTGGGGATCCCATATGAGCAGTTCTTC.

This chain uses TRBV3-1 with TRBJ2-7; 9 positions agree with TRBD2. The DNA matches TRBJ2-1 better at its end, which makes the J call doubtful. CDR3 length: 14 residues. CDR1 is LGHDT and CDR2 is YNNKEL in the germline V gene (reference sequence). The CDR3 DNA reads TGTGCCAGCAGCCAAGCGGGACTAGCCTACGAGCAGTTCTTC. Translating gives CASSQAGLAYEQFF.

This clonotype was found many times. The chain employs TRBV28 and TRBJ2-3; D might be TRBD1 or TRBD2, each matching 6 bases. Per the germline V gene, CDR1 is MDHEN and CDR2 is SYDVKM. The CDR3 covers 16 residues. The ends were cut back, 5 bases at V and 2 bases at J, with 17 bases in the middle. As DNA, the CDR3 is TGTGCCAGCAGTCAGCCCTCGGGGGCCCACACAGATACGCAGTATTTT. Translation gives CASSQPSGAHTDTQYF.

This clonotype was seen a few times. The V and J genes are TRBV19 and TRBJ2-1; 11 bases fit TRBD2. V lost 3 bases, J lost 12 bases, and 7 bases stayed unmatched. Germline V gene data show CDR1 as LNHDA and CDR2 as SQIVND (reference sequence). CDR3 length equals 14 residues. The CDR3 coding sequence is TGTGCCAGTAGTATTATGACTAGCGGGATGGGGCAGTTCTTC. Translated, it gives CASSIMTSGMGQFF.

This clonotype showed up just a few times. The V gene is TRBV4-2, the J gene TRBJ2-1, with 8 bases aligning to TRBD2. Trimming at V came to 1 base and at J to 6 bases, leaving 2 bases not matched to a gene. CDR1 is LGHNA, CDR2 YNFKEQ, per germline. This CDR3 is 14 amino acids long. CDR3 protein: CASSQAGGPNEQFF. In DNA form, the CDR3 reads TGTGCCAGCAGCCAAGCGGGAGGGCCCAATGAGCAGTTCTTC.

This clonotype was seen many times. This chain joins TRBV2 and TRBJ2-5; TRBD1 agrees at 10 bases. The CDR3 length is 14 residues. Losses at the gene ends were 6 bases for V and 5 bases for J; bases not matched to a gene: 6. Germline lookup yields CDR1 SNHLY and CDR2 FYNNEI. The CDR3 sequence is CASRTDRGRETQYF. The CDR3 DNA reads as TGTGCCAGCAGGACAGACAGGGGGCGCGAGACCCAGTACTTC.

The table lists this clonotype with many counts. The J gene is TRBJ2-3, the V gene TRBV20-1; 8 bases agree with TRBD2. This CDR3 is built from 15 residues. Looked up from germline, CDR1 is DFQATT and CDR2 is SNEGSKA (reference sequence). With 1 base clipped from V and 2 bases from J, the junction kept 5 bases outside the gene matches. CDR3: CSARVSGSDTDTQYF. DNA of the CDR3: TGCAGTGCTAGAGTCAGCGGGAGTGACACAGATACGCAGTATTTT.

The CDR3 spells CASSPGTDFGYTF. The CDR3 DNA reads as TGTGCCAGCAGCCCCGGGACGGACTTTGGCTACACCTTC. J is TRBJ1-2 and V is TRBV7-9, with D maybe TRBD1 (5 bases). The CDR3 is made up of 13 amino acids. V gave up 5 bases and J gave up 7 bases, with 14 bases separating them. Germline V gene sequence: CDR1 SEHNR, CDR2 FQNEAQ (reference sequence).

This chain links TRBV25-1 with TRBJ1-1; D gene unclear. This CDR3 comprises 12 residues. CDR1 and CDR2 from the germline V gene are MGHDK and SYGVNS. Trimming left V 3 bases short and J 4 bases short, with 6 bases between. This chain's CDR3 is CASSEDGTEAFF. The CDR3 bases are TGTGCCAGCAGTGAGGATGGCACTGAAGCTTTCTTT.

This clonotype has a count of ten or more. The J gene is TRBJ2-7, the V gene TRBV6-6; TRBD1 might be the D (6 bases). Trimming cost V 2 bases and J 0 bases, with 8 bases left between them. This CDR3 is built from 14 residues. Germline V CDR1 and CDR2: MNHNY, SVGAGI (reference sequence). CDR3 amino acids: CASSYGQNSYEQYF. The CDR3 region has the DNA TGTGCCAGCAGTTACGGACAGAACTCCTACGAGCAGTACTTC.

This clonotype appeared many times. The gene calls are TRBV5-1 and TRBJ2-1; 11 bases align to TRBD2. Trimming took 0 bases from V and 8 from J; bases not matched to a gene: 4. CDR1 and CDR2 from the germline V gene are SGHRS and YFSETQ. This CDR3 is built from 15 residues. CDR3 sequence (DNA): TGCGCCAGCAGCTTGGGTAGCGGGAGGGCCTATGAGCAGTTCTTC. This gives the protein CASSLGSGRAYEQFF. Combining the CDR3 with reference TRBV5-1 and TRBJ2-1 gives the whole variable domain KAGVTQTPRYLIKTRGQQVTLSCSPISGHRSVSWYQQTPGQGLQFLFEYFSETQRNKGNFPGRFSGRQFSNSRSEMNVSTLELGDSALYLCASSLGSGRAYEQFFGPGTRLTVL.

Remarks on this clonotype: This clone may be a read error of a much larger clone one base away. CDR3 amino acids: CASRRTGENYGYTF. The CDR3 bases are TGTGCCAGCAGACGGACAGGGGAGAACTATGGCTACACCTTC. The chain recombines TRBV6-1 with TRBJ1-2, with 9 positions matching TRBD1. This CDR3 is built from 14 residues. Germline values: CDR1 MNHNS, CDR2 SASEGT. The V segment lost 6 bases and the J segment 2 bases; nucleotides outside the gene matches: 4.

In its sample, this clonotype was seen a few times. The chain has TRBV6-2 or TRBV6-3 and TRBJ2-4; D gene uncertain. CDR3 length: 14 amino acids. V was shortened by 0 bases and J by 4 bases, with 7 bases between the two germline ends. Looked up from germline, CDR1 is MNHEY and CDR2 is SVGEGT. CDR3 DNA sequence: TGTGCCAGCAGTTACTCGGCGGAAAAAAACATTCAGTACTTC. It specifies CASSYSAEKNIQYF.

This clonotype was counted ten times or more. This chain connects TRBV7-9 to TRBJ1-2; 7 bases fit TRBD1. V lost 1 base and J lost 7; bases outside the gene matches: 6. The CDR3 covers 14 residues. Germline assignment: CDR1 SEHNR and CDR2 FQNEAQ (reference sequence). CDR3 amino acids: CASSLGQGTGGYTF. The CDR3, as DNA: TGTGCCAGCAGCTTAGGACAGGGAACGGGTGGCTACACCTTC.

This clonotype was detected ten times or more. CDR3 coding DNA: TGTGCCAGCAACGACAGGCCTTACAATCAGCCCCAGCATTTT. As protein: CASNDRPYNQPQHF. The chain couples TRBV6-2 or TRBV6-3 to TRBJ1-5, with a tentative D call TRBD1 (6 bases). CDR3 length: 14 amino acids. CDR1 and CDR2 (germline): MNHEY, SVGEGT. With 7 bases removed from V and 3 bases from J, the gap between germline ends came to 13 bases.

The CDR3 DNA reads as TGTGCCATCAGTGAGTCAACGGTGAGAAATCAGCCCCAGCATTTT. The encoded protein is CAISESTVRNQPQHF. This rearrangement joins TRBV10-3 to TRBJ1-5; no clear D. Trimming took off 0 bases at V and 4 bases at J, with 10 bases between the two ends. The CDR3 is 15 amino acids. The V gene's germline CDR1 is ENHRY and CDR2 SYGVKD.

The chain joins TRBV20-1 to TRBJ1-3; D unclear. Germline CDR1 is DFQATT and CDR2 is SNEGSKA (reference sequence). The CDR3 has 13 residues. The V end was cut by 4 bases, the J end by 0 bases, with 7 bases between. CDR3 nucleotide sequence: TGCAGTGCTATTGGGAGCTCTGGAAACACCATATATTTT. Translation gives CSAIGSSGNTIYF.

The genes are TRBV29-1 and TRBJ1-6; D might be TRBD1 (6 bases). This CDR3 comprises 15 residues. V was clipped by 6 bases and J by 6 bases, with 18 bases between them. Per germline, CDR1 SQVTM and CDR2 ANQGSEA. This CDR3 reads CSVAPRQVPNSPLHF. In nucleotides, the CDR3 is TGCAGCGTCGCCCCCCGACAGGTTCCTAATTCACCCCTCCACTTT.

In its sample, this clonotype was seen many times. The genes are TRBV6-4 and TRBJ2-1; 9 bases map to TRBD2. The length of the CDR3 is 15 residues. Germline V lookup: CDR1 MRHNA, CDR2 SNTAGT. Trimming at V came to 0 bases and at J to 6 bases, leaving 3 bases not matched to a gene. The CDR3 loop reads CASSDSSGSVNEQFF. The DNA for the CDR3 is TGTGCCAGCAGTGACTCTAGCGGGAGTGTCAATGAGCAGTTCTTC.

This clonotype occurred many times. The chain is built from TRBV12-5 and TRBJ2-7; D is possibly TRBD1 or TRBD2 (5 bases each). CDR3 length: 16 residues. From germline, CDR1 is LGHNT and CDR2 FRNRAP. The V end lost 1 base, the J end lost 3 bases, and 16 bases lay between the germline ends. The CDR3 protein is CASGLARTGRLYEQYF. CDR3 DNA: TGTGCTAGTGGTTTGGCAAGAACGGGACGGCTCTACGAGCAGTACTTC.